The 2 T cell receptor beta chains presented below share a single source sample, sequenced in a study of blood T cell repertoires in COVID-19. The protocol was immunoSEQ multiplex PCR, while the TCRdb copy is restricted to in-frame clones and leaves out a portion. Of under 30,000 clones in the sample, 94% were seen once. The specimen was peripheral blood. The receptors here all came from a human donor with active COVID-19. The donor label of this sample is uncertain.

V gene TRBV7-9 combines with J gene TRBJ2-3; no clear D gene. Germline V gene data show CDR1 as SEHNR and CDR2 as FQNEAQ (reference sequence). The CDR3 length is 14 residues. The V gene lost 1 base and the J gene lost 3 bases, with 8 bases spanning the gap. The CDR3, as DNA: TGTGCCAGCAGCTTAGATGGGCTTACAGATACGCAGTATTTT. This sequence encodes CASSLDGLTDTQYF.

This clone was seen more than once but under ten times. V is TRBV7-6 and J is TRBJ1-6; TRBD1 might be the D (6 bases). Germline V CDR1 and CDR2: SGHVS, FNYEAQ. V lost 1 base, J lost 7 bases, and 17 bases lay in between. This CDR3 has 17 residues. CDR3 region: CASSLGGGGLENSPLHF. The CDR3 DNA reads as TGTGCCAGCAGCTTAGGAGGGGGTGGTCTGGAGAATTCACCCCTCCACTTT. The variable domain in full, with the rest retrieved from reference TRBV7-6 and TRBJ1-6, is GAGVSQSPRYKVTKRGQDVALRCDPISGHVSLYWYRQALGQGPEFLTYFNYEAQQDKSGLPNDRFSAERPEGSISTLTIQRTEQRDSAMYRCASSLGGGGLENSPLHFGNGTRLTVT.